The source of this T cell receptor beta chain is a study of long-term antiretroviral therapy in people with HIV. Whole-study results and caveats: ART adherence, viral resistance and therapy changes went undocumented.

The CDR3 consists of 16 residues. V lost 6 bases to trimming and J lost 4 bases; unmatched junction nucleotides: 9. Germline V gives CDR1 LNHDA, CDR2 SQIVND (reference sequence). This clone was counted once. Its antigen is unknown. Survey-level resolution applied to immunoSEQ assay v3.0. Sequencing targeted roughly 35,000-55,000 T-cell genomes per sample. Sequenced by immunoSEQ multiplex PCR; TCRdb stores in-frame clones only, minus some. Among tens of thousands of clones listed, around 80% were seen once. Source: unsorted PBMCs, taken 0.5 years before starting antiretroviral therapy. The receptor was derived from a man aged 40-49 years with HIV. The chain joins TRBV19 to TRBJ1-4, with 9 bases that match TRBD1. CDR3 amino acids: CASSNTGGFLNEKLFF. Here the CDR3 DNA reads TGTGCCAGTAGCAACACAGGGGGCTTTCTTAATGAAAAACTGTTTTTT.